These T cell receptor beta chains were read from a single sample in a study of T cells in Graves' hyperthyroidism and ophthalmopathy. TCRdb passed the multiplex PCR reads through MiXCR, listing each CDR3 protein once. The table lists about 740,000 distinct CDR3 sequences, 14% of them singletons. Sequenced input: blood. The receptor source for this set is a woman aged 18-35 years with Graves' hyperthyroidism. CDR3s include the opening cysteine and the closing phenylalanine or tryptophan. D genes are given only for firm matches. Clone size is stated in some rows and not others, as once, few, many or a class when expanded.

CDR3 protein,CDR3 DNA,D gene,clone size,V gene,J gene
CASSDVPGQGITIYF,TGTGCCAGCAGCGACGTCCCGGGACAGGGGATCACCATATATTTT,TRBD1,many,TRBV3-1,TRBJ1-3
CASSFTFTGYQPQHF,TGTGCCAGCAGTTTTACTTTCACAGGGTACCAGCCCCAGCATTTT,.,.,TRBV6-2/TRBV6-3,TRBJ1-5
CASSYSIGVNEQFF,TGTGCCAGCAGTTACTCGATTGGGGTGAATGAGCAGTTCTTC,.,.,TRBV6-5,TRBJ2-1
CASSLDYFSYNEQFF,TGTGCCAGCAGCTTAGATTACTTCTCCTACAATGAGCAGTTCTTC,.,few,TRBV7-9,TRBJ2-1
CASSPRIKGLAGTDTQYF,TGTGCCAGCTCACCACGGATTAAGGGGCTAGCGGGCACAGATACGCAGTATTTT,TRBD2,.,TRBV18,TRBJ2-3
CASSGVGQGFSYEQYF,TGTGCCAGCAGCGGGGTTGGACAGGGCTTTTCCTACGAGCAGTACTTC,TRBD1,.,TRBV6-1,TRBJ2-7
CASSLKRGGVMETQYF,TGTGCCAGCAGCTTGAAGCGGGGGGGGGTTATGGAGACCCAGTACTTC,TRBD2,many,TRBV7-2,TRBJ2-5
CASSRDTFYNEQFF,TGTGCCAGCAGCCGCGACACTTTCTACAATGAGCAGTTCTTC,.,many,TRBV14,TRBJ2-1
CASSGRGQGGSYEQYF,TGTGCCAGCAGCGGGAGGGGACAGGGGGGATCCTACGAGCAGTACTTC,TRBD1,.,TRBV7-9,TRBJ2-7
CASAGQQGGEKLFF,TGCGCCAGCGCGGGGCAGCAGGGCGGTGAAAAACTGTTTTTT,.,few,TRBV4-1,TRBJ1-4
CASRRRLAGALTGELFF,TGTGCCAGCAGGAGGCGGCTAGCGGGAGCCCTCACCGGGGAGCTGTTTTTT,TRBD2,few,TRBV6-1,TRBJ2-2
CASSQDTSYEQYF,TGCGCCAGCAGCCAAGATACGTCCTACGAGCAGTACTTC,.,.,TRBV4-3,TRBJ2-7
CASSSQGLAGLPGQYF,TGTGCCAGCAGCTCCCAGGGACTAGCGGGGCTCCCGGGGCAGTACTTC,TRBD2,many,TRBV7-6,TRBJ2-7
CASSLQGPGELFF,TGCGCCAGCAGCTTGCAGGGTCCCGGGGAGCTGTTTTTT,.,.,TRBV5-1,TRBJ2-2
CAWSNGGPGTEAFF,TGTGCCTGGAGTAACGGCGGTCCAGGGACTGAAGCTTTCTTT,.,few,TRBV30,TRBJ1-1
CASSVGTLGGYTF,TGTGCCAGCAGCGTAGGAACCTTGGGGGGCTACACCTTC,.,once,TRBV9,TRBJ1-2
CASSPQAGESEQYF,TGTGCCAGCAGTCCCCAAGCGGGTGAGAGCGAGCAGTACTTC,.,many,TRBV6-1,TRBJ2-7
CASSSRDRVMAALNNEQFF,TGTGCCAGCAGCTCCCGGGACAGGGTGATGGCCGCCCTCAACAATGAGCAGTTCTTC,TRBD1,.,TRBV7-9,TRBJ2-1
CSVRRGGQETQYF,TGCAGCGTACGAAGGGGGGGCCAAGAGACCCAGTACTTC,.,many,TRBV29-1,TRBJ2-5
CASSSRKGTNNSPLHF,TGTGCCAGCTCATCGCGTAAGGGGACTAATAATTCACCCCTCCACTTT,.,.,TRBV18,TRBJ1-6
CSARGRGTEAFF,TGCAGTGCTAGAGGCAGGGGCACTGAAGCTTTCTTT,.,few,TRBV20-1,TRBJ1-1
CASSPDSFNEQFF,TGTGCCAGCTCGCCAGACAGTTTCAATGAGCAGTTCTTC,.,many,TRBV18,TRBJ2-1
CASSLRGTGDYEQYF,TGTGCCAGCAGTCTGAGGGGGACAGGGGACTACGAGCAGTACTTC,TRBD1,.,TRBV3-1,TRBJ2-7
CASSPPGQHPTDTQYF,TGTGCCAGCAGTCCCCCGGGACAGCATCCGACAGATACGCAGTATTTT,TRBD1,many,TRBV7-9,TRBJ2-3
CASSRIWDGEQYF,TGTGCCAGCAGCCGAATCTGGGACGGCGAGCAGTACTTC,.,.,TRBV12-3/TRBV12-4,TRBJ2-7
CASSIIGLANDIREETQYF,TGTGCCAGTAGTATAATCGGGCTAGCGAACGACATTCGGGAAGAGACCCAGTACTTC,.,.,TRBV19,TRBJ2-5
CSGHRWGSYNEQFF,TGCAGTGGTCACAGGTGGGGCTCCTACAATGAGCAGTTCTTC,.,few,TRBV20-1,TRBJ2-1
CASSVQGAGNTIYF,TGTGCCAGCAGTGTGCAGGGGGCTGGAAACACCATATATTTT,TRBD1,.,TRBV6-1,TRBJ1-3
CASSTFPEPLDTEAFF,TGTGCCAGCAGTACATTCCCGGAGCCTTTGGACACTGAAGCTTTCTTT,.,many,TRBV28,TRBJ1-1
CASSVTGARGTQYF,TGTGCCAGCAGCGTGACAGGGGCTCGTGGTACGCAGTATTTT,TRBD1,.,TRBV9,TRBJ2-3
CAGSEGERVFLETQYF,TGTGCCGGCAGTGAAGGGGAGCGGGTCTTTCTTGAGACGCAGTATTTT,.,few,TRBV6-1,TRBJ2-3
CAISGTSGREQFF,TGTGCCATCAGTGGGACTAGCGGGCGTGAGCAGTTCTTC,TRBD2,.,TRBV10-3,TRBJ2-1
CAWSGPMGIYATNEKLFF,TGTGCCTGGAGTGGACCGATGGGAATTTATGCAACTAATGAAAAACTGTTTTTT,.,.,TRBV30,TRBJ1-4
CASSSQGSRNSPLHF,TGTGCCAGCAGCTCTCAAGGTTCCCGGAATTCACCCCTCCACTTT,.,few,TRBV7-2,TRBJ1-6
CASSLLPGQGFAEQYF,TGTGCCAGCAGCTTACTTCCGGGACAGGGGTTCGCCGAGCAGTACTTC,TRBD1,.,TRBV7-2,TRBJ2-7
CASSQKVAGTTDTQYF,TGCGCCAGCAGCCAAAAGGTAGCGGGAACCACAGATACGCAGTATTTT,TRBD2,.,TRBV4-1,TRBJ2-3
CATSDSDRVDGYTF,TGTGCCACCAGTGATTCTGACAGGGTTGATGGCTACACCTTC,TRBD1,.,TRBV24-1,TRBJ1-2